The 15 T cell receptor beta chains listed next were all sequenced from one sample in a study of radiation and T cells in renal cell carcinoma. The method was immunoSEQ multiplex PCR; TCRdb's version includes in-frame clones alone and lacks a portion of them. The sample has around 130,000 clones, 88% seen once; the top ten hold 5% to 6%. Time point given: blood 2 weeks post-SBRT. Sample treatment: 15 Gy SBRT to primary tumor, nephrectomy 4 weeks later. Sequencing used blood, obtained from a patient whose treatment included radiotherapy and nephrectomy. These receptors were collected from a woman between 70 and 85 years old with renal cell carcinoma.

The chain couples TRBV19 to TRBJ1-1; TRBD1 aligns across 8 bases. Germline CDR1 is LNHDA and CDR2 is SQIVND (reference sequence). This CDR3 has 14 amino acids. V trimming: 4 bases; J trimming: 7 bases; junction bases outside the gene matches: 8. The CDR3: CASSNPGGTGEAFF. The CDR3 DNA is TGTGCCAGTAGTAATCCAGGGGGCACGGGTGAAGCTTTCTTT.

The chain couples TRBV28 to TRBJ1-5, with TRBD1 matching over 7 bases. The ends lost 6 bases at V and 4 bases at J; junction bases unmatched: 6. The CDR3 loop spans 14 amino acids. Germline CDR1 reads MDHEN; CDR2 reads SYDVKM. The CDR3 loop is CASSSRDRNQPQHF. CDR3 nucleotides: TGTGCCAGCAGCTCCCGGGACAGAAATCAGCCCCAGCATTTT.

The chain joins TRBV6-5 to TRBJ1-6; D remains ambiguous. The CDR3 runs to 14 residues. Germline-derived CDR1 and CDR2 are MNHEY and SVGAGI. V lost 0 bases, J lost 10 bases, and 10 bases lay in between. This CDR3 is CASSYSRFRSPLHF. CDR3 nucleotides: TGTGCCAGCAGTTACTCTAGGTTCAGGTCACCCCTCCACTTT.

J is TRBJ1-1 and V is TRBV7-3; D unresolved. Per germline, CDR1 SGHTA and CDR2 FQGTGA. The V end was cut by 0 bases, the J end by 3 bases, with 11 bases between. This CDR3 region has 15 residues. The CDR3 region is CASSLTVGWDTEAFF. The CDR3 region has the DNA TGTGCCAGCAGCTTAACGGTTGGATGGGACACTGAAGCTTTCTTT.

The chain has TRBV6-5 and TRBJ1-4; no reliable D call. The CDR3 loop spans 16 amino acids. V dropped 2 bases and J dropped 0 bases, with 10 bases sitting between them. CDR1 MNHEY and CDR2 SVGAGI come from the germline V gene. CDR3 amino acids: CASSYTKRATNEKLFF. The CDR3 DNA follows: TGTGCCAGCAGTTACACTAAAAGAGCAACTAATGAAAAACTGTTTTTT.

The rearrangement joins TRBV4-1 to TRBJ2-5; 7 bases agree with TRBD1. Trimming removed 2 bases from V and 5 bases from J; junction bases left unmatched: 5. Per germline, CDR1 MGHRA and CDR2 YSYEKL. The CDR3 consists of 14 residues. CDR3 DNA sequence: TGCGCCAGCAGCCAAAGACAGGGCCAGGAGACCCAGTACTTC. As protein: CASSQRQGQETQYF.

This rearrangement joins TRBV4-1 to TRBJ1-5; 12 bases are a match to TRBD1. The CDR3 runs 16 residues. Germline CDR1 is MGHRA and CDR2 is YSYEKL. V shed 0 bases and J 6 bases; nucleotides not matched to a gene: 3. CDR3 DNA sequence: TGCGCCAGCAGCCAAGAAGGGGACAGGGGGCTTCAGCCCCAGCATTTT. It encodes CASSQEGDRGLQPQHF.

The gene calls are TRBV9 and TRBJ1-4; a possible D gene is TRBD1 (5 bases). CDR1 and CDR2 (germline): SGDLS, YYNGEE. The CDR3 loop spans 15 amino acids. V lost 3 bases to trimming and J lost 7 bases, with 16 bases between them. CDR3 sequence: CASSGQSGPGEKLFF. CDR3 bases: TGTGCCAGCAGCGGACAGTCCGGGCCCGGTGAAAAACTGTTTTTT.

V and J are TRBV29-1 and TRBJ2-5; perhaps TRBD1 as D (5 bases). This CDR3 is 11 amino acids long. Trimming shortened V by 6 bases and J by 5 bases, and 10 bases separated the two germline ends. CDR1 and CDR2 from the germline V gene are SQVTM and ANQGSEA. The CDR3 DNA sequence: TGCAGCGTAGGGGATGGGGAGACCCAGTACTTC. The encoded protein is CSVGDGETQYF.

V gene TRBV10-3 combines with J gene TRBJ1-2; the D gene is possibly TRBD1 (6 bases). Looked up from germline, CDR1 is ENHRY and CDR2 is SYGVKD. This CDR3 has 12 residues. With 6 bases removed from V and 10 bases from J, the gap between germline ends came to 15 bases. CDR3 sequence reads: CAIRLDSTNYTF. The CDR3 coding sequence is TGTGCCATCAGGCTGGACAGCACAAACTACACCTTC.

The CDR3 sequence: CASSYSSGTGSHTQYF. The CDR3 nucleotides are TGTGCCAGCAGTTACTCTTCCGGGACAGGGTCACATACGCAGTATTTT. The J gene is TRBJ2-3, the V gene TRBV6-5, with 9 bases aligning to TRBD1. The CDR3 is 16 amino acids. Germline V lookup: CDR1 MNHEY, CDR2 SVGAGI. V gave up 0 bases and J gave up 7 bases; unmatched junction bases: 8.

This sequence joins TRBV30 and TRBJ1-4; D ambiguous. The CDR3 has 15 amino acids. Germline V CDR1 and CDR2: GTSNPN, SVGIG (reference sequence). Trimming removed 5 bases at V and 0 bases at J, with 13 bases between. CDR3 DNA: TGTGCCTGGGGGATCGGAGGGACAACTAATGAAAAACTGTTTTTT. This gives the protein CAWGIGGTTNEKLFF.

This chain uses TRBV11-3 with TRBJ1-2; D unresolved. This CDR3 is 14 amino acids long. Per the germline V gene, CDR1 is SGHNT and CDR2 is YENEEA. Trimming stripped 4 bases from V and 3 bases from J, with 12 bases between. Here the CDR3 DNA reads TGTGCCAGCAGCTCCTCGGGTCAGGACTATGGCTACACCTTC. Translating it yields CASSSSGQDYGYTF.

V usage is TRBV10-3 and J usage is TRBJ1-2, with a possible D match to TRBD1 (5 bases). Germline assignment: CDR1 ENHRY and CDR2 SYGVKD. CDR3 length: 13 amino acids. Trimming stripped 6 bases from V and 5 bases from J, with 13 bases between. CDR3 DNA: TGTGCCATCAGCCGGGACGGAGATTATGGCTACACCTTC. It specifies CAISRDGDYGYTF.

The V and J genes are TRBV30 and TRBJ1-2; D uncertain. The CDR3 totals 11 residues. Germline CDR1 GTSNPN, CDR2 SVGIG (reference sequence). The ends were cut back, 8 bases at V and 4 bases at J, with 11 bases in the middle. CDR3 nucleotides: TGTGCCAAATCCTCCGGCTATGGCTACACCTTC. This codes for CAKSSGYGYTF.